This T cell receptor (beta chain) was retrieved from a study of blood T cell repertoires in COVID-19. In the study overall: The samples span acute and convalescent COVID-19 from the United States, Italy and Spain.

The data were produced by immunoSEQ multiplex PCR, yet TCRdb's version contains in-frame clones alone and is incomplete. In the table there are approximately 100,000 clones, around 81% of which are singletons. This CDR3 spans 14 amino acids. Between the trimmed V and J ends, which lost 5 bases and 4 bases, there was a span of 14 bases. From germline, CDR1 is MNHEY and CDR2 SVGEGT. The rearrangement uses TRBV6-2 or TRBV6-3 and TRBJ1-2, with D maybe TRBD1 (6 bases). The sequencing input was peripheral blood. This TCR derives from a man aged 55 to 70 with acute or convalescent COVID-19. The CDR3 here is CASSLVDRPYGYTF. The CDR3 coding sequence is TGTGCCAGCAGTCTAGTCGACAGGCCCTATGGCTACACCTTC.